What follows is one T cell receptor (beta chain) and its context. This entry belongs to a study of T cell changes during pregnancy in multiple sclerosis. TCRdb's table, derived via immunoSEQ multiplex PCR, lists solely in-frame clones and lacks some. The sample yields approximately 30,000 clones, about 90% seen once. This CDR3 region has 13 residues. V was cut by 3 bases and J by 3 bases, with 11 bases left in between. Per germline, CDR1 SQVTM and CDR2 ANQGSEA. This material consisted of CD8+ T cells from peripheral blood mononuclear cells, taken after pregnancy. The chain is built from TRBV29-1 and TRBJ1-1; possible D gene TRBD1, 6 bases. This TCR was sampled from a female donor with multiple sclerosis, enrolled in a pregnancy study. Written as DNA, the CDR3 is TGCAGCGTTGACGAGACAGGCGACACTGAAGCTTTCTTT. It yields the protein CSVDETGDTEAFF.